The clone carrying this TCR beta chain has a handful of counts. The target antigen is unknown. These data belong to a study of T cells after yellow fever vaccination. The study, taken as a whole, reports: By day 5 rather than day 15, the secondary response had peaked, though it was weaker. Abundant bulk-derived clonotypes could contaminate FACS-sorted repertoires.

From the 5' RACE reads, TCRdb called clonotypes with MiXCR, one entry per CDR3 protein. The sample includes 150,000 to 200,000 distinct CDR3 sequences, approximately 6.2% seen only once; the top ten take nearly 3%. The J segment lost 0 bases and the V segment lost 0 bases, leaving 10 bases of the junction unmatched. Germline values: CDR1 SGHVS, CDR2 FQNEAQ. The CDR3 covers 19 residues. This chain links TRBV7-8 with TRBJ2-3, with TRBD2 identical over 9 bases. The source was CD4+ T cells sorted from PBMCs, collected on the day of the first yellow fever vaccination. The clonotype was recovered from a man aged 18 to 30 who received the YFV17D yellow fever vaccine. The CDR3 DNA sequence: TGTGCCAGCAGCTTAGCGAGGGTTAGCGGGGGATCTAGCACAGATACGCAGTATTTT. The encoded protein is CASSLARVSGGSSTDTQYF.